This TCR beta chain was obtained from a study of metastatic and nonmetastatic thyroid tumors. V shed 6 bases and J shed 9 bases, with 23 bases lying between them. This CDR3 region has 16 residues. In the source study's methods: Using the CDR3 differences seen across clinicopathological groups, the authors built a distant-metastasis classifier for papillary thyroid cancer, which was meant to discriminate distant-metastatic patients. TCRdb re-called clones via MiXCR from the PCR reads. These V and J calls rely on TCRdb rather than the paper's analysis. Of almost 9,500 clones listed, 29% are singletons. Thyroid surgery had not been preceded by any treatment in any patient.

The chain employs TRBV12-3 or TRBV12-4 and TRBJ2-2; no reliable D call. This clonotype was obtained from a female donor with papillary thyroid cancer or a benign thyroid nodule (not recorded which). Some clones in this sample may be carry-over from other donors' samples. Sequenced: tumor tissue. The CDR3 nucleotides read TGTGCCAGCAGCTCCCGACGGCGGTGTAGAACCTGGGAGCTGTTTTTT. This translates into CASSSRRRCRTWELFF.